This TCR beta chain appears in the sequencing data of a study of cytomegalovirus exposure and HLA in healthy donors. Profiling relied on immunoSEQ multiplex PCR, and the TCRdb table lists in-frame clones only, not all of them. This sample has more than 200,000 clones, with about 90% found just once. Germline V gene data show CDR1 as SGHTA and CDR2 as FQGNSA. The length of the CDR3 is 16 residues. The V gene end was trimmed by 2 bases and the J gene end by 5 bases; junction bases not matched to a gene: 11. Worth noting for this clone: Its antigen remains unidentified.

Study-wide results and limits: The study listed about 150 cytomegalovirus-associated TCR beta chains. Most TCR sequences proved rare, with some public TCRs found in many donors.

The V call is TRBV7-2, the J call TRBJ2-7; 8 positions match TRBD1. What was sequenced was PBMCs. This TCR derives from a man between 18 and 35 years old in good health and CMV-seropositive. The CDR3 protein is CASSLYSRTGSHEQYF. CDR3 DNA sequence: TGTGCCAGCAGCTTATATTCTCGGACAGGGTCGCACGAGCAGTACTTC. Full variable domain (missing parts from reference TRBV7-2 and TRBJ2-7): GAGVSQSPSNKVTEKGKDVELRCDPISGHTALYWYRQSLGQGLEFLIYFQGNSAPDKSGLPSDRFSAERTGGSVSTLTIQRTQQEDSAVYLCASSLYSRTGSHEQYFGPGTRLTVT.